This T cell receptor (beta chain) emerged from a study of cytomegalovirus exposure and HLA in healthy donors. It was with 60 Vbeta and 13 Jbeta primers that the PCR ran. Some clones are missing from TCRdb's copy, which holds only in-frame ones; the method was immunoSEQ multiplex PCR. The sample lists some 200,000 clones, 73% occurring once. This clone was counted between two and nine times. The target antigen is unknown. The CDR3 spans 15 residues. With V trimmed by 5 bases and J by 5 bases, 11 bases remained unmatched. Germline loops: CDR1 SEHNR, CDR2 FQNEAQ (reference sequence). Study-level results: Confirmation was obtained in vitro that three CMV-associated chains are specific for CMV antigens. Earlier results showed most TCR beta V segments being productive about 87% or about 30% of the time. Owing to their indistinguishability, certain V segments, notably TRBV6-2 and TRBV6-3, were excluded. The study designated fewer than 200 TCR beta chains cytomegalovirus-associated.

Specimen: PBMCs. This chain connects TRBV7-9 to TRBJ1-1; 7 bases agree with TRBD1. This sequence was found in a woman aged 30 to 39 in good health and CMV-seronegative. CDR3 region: CASSNRQGWGTEAFF. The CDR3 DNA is TGTGCCAGCAGCAACAGACAGGGATGGGGAACTGAAGCTTTCTTT.